This T cell receptor beta chain was recorded in a study of identical twins. Findings and caveats of the study: The same donors were not followed; conclusions instead depended on cross-sectional statistical analysis. Invariant MAIT and iNKT cells are populations that could partly confound zero-insertion analyses. Fewer insertions marked abundant cord blood beta clonotypes; young adult naive trended weakly, memory not at all.

Template switching added a universal primer site, and cDNA bore unique molecular identifiers. TCRdb passed the 5' RACE reads through MiXCR, listing each CDR3 protein once. The sample records 200,000 to 300,000 distinct CDR3 sequences, over 9.5% being singletons. J was trimmed by 4 bases and V by 3 bases; bases with no gene match: 11. Germline lookup yields CDR1 SEHNR and CDR2 FQNEAQ (reference sequence). The CDR3 spans 17 residues. As to this clonotype: Its antigen is not known.

The specimen sequenced was memory T cells sorted from blood. V usage is TRBV7-9 and J usage is TRBJ2-1, with 8 bases aligning to TRBD2. The clonotype comes from a man aged 50 to 59 in good health. The CDR3 loop is CASSFPSGYRTYNEQFF. The CDR3 DNA sequence: TGTGCCAGCAGCTTCCCTAGCGGGTACAGGACGTACAATGAGCAGTTCTTC.